This note documents a single T cell receptor (beta chain) sequence. What it binds is not known. This sample is part of a study of T cell responses to AZD1222 COVID-19 vaccine. Study conclusions and caveats: Increases in Spike-specific TCR breadth and depth were seen after two AZD1222 doses. Dominant CD4 TCR responses targeted spike regions 160-218 and 743-854.

The data were produced by immunoSEQ multiplex PCR, yet TCRdb's version contains in-frame clones alone and is incomplete. The table includes 120,000 to 150,000 clones, under 95% detected once. The sequence was collected from an adult in good health. Specimen: peripheral blood, collected on day 0 of AZD1222 vaccination.

The CDR3 DNA reads as TGTGCCAGCAGCTTCGGGGAGGGCACAGATACGCAGTATTTT. Translation gives CASSFGEGTDTQYF. J is TRBJ2-3 and V is TRBV7-2, with a weak D call TRBD2 (6 bases). V was shortened by 3 bases and J by 1 base, with 8 bases between the two germline ends. This CDR3 comprises 14 residues. The germline gives CDR1 SGHTA, CDR2 FQGNSA.